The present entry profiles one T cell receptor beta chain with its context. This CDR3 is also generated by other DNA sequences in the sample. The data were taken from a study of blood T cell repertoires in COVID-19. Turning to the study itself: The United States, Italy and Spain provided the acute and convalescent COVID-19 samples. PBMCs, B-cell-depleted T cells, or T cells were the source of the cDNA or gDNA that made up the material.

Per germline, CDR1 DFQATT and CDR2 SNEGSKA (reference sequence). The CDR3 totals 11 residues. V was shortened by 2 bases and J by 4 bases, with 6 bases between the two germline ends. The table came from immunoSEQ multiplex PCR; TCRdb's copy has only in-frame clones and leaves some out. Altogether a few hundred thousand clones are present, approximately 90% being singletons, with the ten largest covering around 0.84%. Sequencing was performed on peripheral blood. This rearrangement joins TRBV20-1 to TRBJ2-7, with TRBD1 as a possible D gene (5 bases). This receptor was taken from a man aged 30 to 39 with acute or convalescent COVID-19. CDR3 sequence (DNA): TGCAGTGCTAGAACAGGTTACGAGCAGTACTTC. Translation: CSARTGYEQYF.